One sample yielded the 6 T cell receptor beta chains listed below, sequenced in a study of cytomegalovirus exposure and HLA in healthy donors. PCR was performed using 60 Vbeta and 13 Jbeta primers. Method: immunoSEQ multiplex PCR; TCRdb's copy keeps in-frame clones and lacks some. The repertoire holds 130,000 or so clones, with approximately 80% as singletons. The sample consisted of PBMCs. The receptors originated from a female donor in good health and CMV-seronegative.

The chain links TRBV19 to TRBJ1-2; possibly TRBD1 for D (5 bases). Between the trimmed V and J ends, which lost 6 bases and 4 bases, there was a span of 12 bases. The CDR3 consists of 13 residues. CDR1 is LNHDA, CDR2 SQIVND, per germline (reference sequence). DNA for the CDR3: TGTGCCAGTAGCACAGGTTCTTTCTATGGCTACACCTTC. Protein: CASSTGSFYGYTF.

The chain is built from TRBV9 and TRBJ2-7; TRBD2 might be the D (6 bases). V shed 4 bases and J shed 0 bases, with 11 bases lying between them. Per germline, CDR1 SGDLS and CDR2 YYNGEE. The CDR3 runs to 14 residues. DNA for the CDR3: TGTGCCAGCAGCCTTAGGGACTTCTCCTACGAGCAGTACTTC. Protein: CASSLRDFSYEQYF.

The chain uses TRBV5-1 and TRBJ2-5; D uncertain. The J call may be wrong; the DNA end is better matched by TRBJ2-7. The CDR3 spans 13 residues. Germline V gene sequence: CDR1 SGHRS, CDR2 YFSETQ. CDR3 nucleotides: TGCGCCAGCAGCTTGAGAAGCTCCTACGAGCAGTACTTC. Encoded protein: CASSLRSSYEQYF.

This chain joins TRBV2 and TRBJ1-1; D might be TRBD1 (6 bases). The CDR3 is 14 residues long. The germline CDR1 and CDR2 sequences are SNHLY and FYNNEI. Trimming removed 6 bases at V and 1 base at J, with 12 bases between. For the CDR3, the DNA is TGTGCCAGCAGATACCAGGGGAGGAACACTGAAGCTTTCTTT. This sequence encodes CASRYQGRNTEAFF. The full variable domain, its missing parts supplied by reference TRBV2 and TRBJ1-1, is EPEVTQTPSHQVTQMGQEVILRCVPISNHLYFYWYRQILGQKVEFLVSFYNNEISEKSEIFDDQFSVERPDGSNFTLKIRSTKLEDSAMYFCASRYQGRNTEAFFGQGTRLTVV.

The gene calls are TRBV7-2 and TRBJ2-7; D may be TRBD1 (5 bases). Trimming pared 1 base from V and 2 bases from J, leaving 12 bases between. There are 15 residues in the CDR3. In germline, CDR1 is SGHTA, CDR2 FQGNSA. CDR3 residues: CASSLVGQGPYEQYF. CDR3 sequence (DNA): TGTGCCAGCAGCTTAGTTGGGCAGGGCCCCTACGAGCAGTACTTC.

J is TRBJ2-1 and V is TRBV7-2; D is unclear. The V gene's germline CDR1 is SGHTA and CDR2 FQGNSA. This CDR3 is built from 14 residues. V lost 0 bases, J lost 7 bases, and 10 bases lay in between. CDR3 region: CASSLATSQNEQFF. CDR3 nucleotide sequence: TGTGCCAGCAGCTTAGCGACCTCACAGAATGAGCAGTTCTTC.